Listed below are T cell receptor beta chains from one sample, sequenced in a study of T cells in Graves' hyperthyroidism and ophthalmopathy. TCRdb used MiXCR to reprocess the multiplex PCR reads, holding one entry per CDR3 protein. The data hold about 420,000 distinct CDR3 sequences, with approximately 15% observed a single time. The specimen sequenced was blood. The receptors derive from a woman between 18 and 29 years old with Graves' hyperthyroidism. The CDR3 runs from the conserved cysteine through the conserved F or W. The order of the fields is D gene, J gene, clone size, V gene, CDR3 DNA, CDR3 protein. D genes are given only for firm matches. Clone size is shown for a subset of rows, as once, few, many or a class of expanded clone.

>TRBD1|TRBJ2-1|many|TRBV11-2
TGTGCCAGCAGCTTAGTCTTTAGGGGACAGCCCTACAATGAGCAGTTCTTC
CASSLVFRGQPYNEQFF
>TRBD1|TRBJ2-3|many|TRBV6-6
TGTGCCAGCAGTTCTCAGGGGGTCTCTGGCACAGATACGCAGTATTTT
CASSSQGVSGTDTQYF
>TRBD1|TRBJ1-1|-|TRBV4-3
TGCGCCAGCAGCCAAACAGGGACAGCGAACACTGAAGCTTTCTTT
CASSQTGTANTEAFF
>-|TRBJ2-2|many|TRBV27
TGTGCCAGCGGCTTTACCTGGGGTGGCACCGGGGAGCTGTTTTTT
CASGFTWGGTGELFF
>-|TRBJ2-1|-|TRBV9
TGTGCCAGCAGCGTGTCCGGGAGTGGCAATGAGCAGTTCTTC
CASSVSGSGNEQFF
>TRBD2|TRBJ2-3|-|TRBV7-9
TGTGCCAGCAGCCTTGGGACCTTTAGCGGGCCCTACTACCACACAGATACGCAGTATTTT
CASSLGTFSGPYYHTDTQYF
>-|TRBJ2-5|many|TRBV9
TGTGCCAGCAGCGTAGCTGAAGGGCGGAAGACCCAGTACTTC
CASSVAEGRKTQYF
>TRBD1|TRBJ2-3|-|TRBV20-1
TGCAGTGCTAGACCCCTAGGGACAGAAGTGATTACGCAGTATTTT
CSARPLGTEVITQYF
>-|TRBJ1-4|many|TRBV28
TGTGCCAGCAGCCCCAAGGGGGTGTATGCAACTAATGAAAAACTGTTTTTT
CASSPKGVYATNEKLFF
>-|TRBJ2-1|many|TRBV5-1
TGCGCCAGCAGCTTGAAAACAATTCCATACAATGAGCAGTTCTTC
CASSLKTIPYNEQFF
>-|TRBJ1-2|many|TRBV7-3
TGTGCCAGCAGCCCCGACACCCCGGGTGGCTACACCTTC
CASSPDTPGGYTF
>TRBD2|TRBJ2-1|many|TRBV7-3
TGTGCCAGCAGCTCGGGACTAGCGGCCCTGGGGGGCGAGCAGTTCTTC
CASSSGLAALGGEQFF
>TRBD2|TRBJ2-3|-|TRBV27
TGTGCCAGCGCAATGACTAGCAGGGCTTCAGATATGCAGTATTTT
CASAMTSRASDMQYF
>-|TRBJ1-4|many|TRBV6-1
TGTGCCAGCAGTGCACATGGGGAAAAACTGTTTTTT
CASSAHGEKLFF
>TRBD1|TRBJ2-3|-|TRBV19
TGTGCCAGTAGTAAGACAGGGGGCGAATTTCCAGATACGCAGTATTTT
CASSKTGGEFPDTQYF
>-|TRBJ2-7|many|TRBV11-1
TGTGCCAGCAGCTTAGGTCCGGACCAAGTATTTTACGAGCAGTACTTC
CASSLGPDQVFYEQYF
>-|TRBJ1-5|few|TRBV19
TGTGCCAGTAGTATGTTGGACAGCAATCAGCCCCAGCATTTT
CASSMLDSNQPQHF
>-|TRBJ1-2|-|TRBV27
TGTGCCAGCAGCCTCAATGAGCAGGGATTAGCTAACTATGGCTACACCTTC
CASSLNEQGLANYGYTF
>TRBD1|TRBJ1-6|many|TRBV2
TGTGCCAGCAGTAGGACAGGGCGTAACTCACCCCTCCACTTT
CASSRTGRNSPLHF
>-|TRBJ2-1|few|TRBV13
TGTGCCAGCAGCCCTCGGCCCCACAATGAGCAGTTCTTC
CASSPRPHNEQFF
>-|TRBJ2-5|many|TRBV27
TGTGCCAGCAGTGGGCGGTCAGGGGAAGAGACCCAGTACTTC
CASSGRSGEETQYF
>-|TRBJ1-5|many|TRBV28
TGTGCCAGCAGTTTCGAAGGGGGACGGGGGAATCAGCCCCAGCATTTT
CASSFEGGRGNQPQHF
>-|TRBJ1-2|-|TRBV7-9
TGTGCCAGCAGCTCGGGACCTACTAACTATGGCTACACCTTC
CASSSGPTNYGYTF
>-|TRBJ1-6|few|TRBV6-1
TGTGCCAGCAGTAGACCCTCGGGACCTGACTCCTATAATTCACCCCTCCACTTT
CASSRPSGPDSYNSPLHF
>-|TRBJ2-5|many|TRBV4-2
TGTGCCAGCAGCCAAAGGTTCCCGAGGGGGGCCCAAGAGACCCAGTACTTC
CASSQRFPRGAQETQYF
>-|TRBJ2-7|many|TRBV2
TGTGCCAGCAGTTCCCGGGCCTACCCCTACGAGCAGTACTTC
CASSSRAYPYEQYF
>-|TRBJ2-7|many|TRBV7-2
TGTGCCAGCAACCGTACCGGATACGAGCAGTACTTC
CASNRTGYEQYF
>-|TRBJ1-3|many|TRBV9
TGTGCCAGCAGCGTAGCGGGACAACTTTTTAACACCATATATTTT
CASSVAGQLFNTIYF
>-|TRBJ2-1|many|TRBV7-8
TGTGCCAGCAGCTCGGGACGGCTGAATGAGCAGTTCTTC
CASSSGRLNEQFF
>-|TRBJ1-1|many|TRBV12-3/TRBV12-4
TGTGCCAGCAGTTTCCCCCGCAGGTTAGGGTTCTTT
CASSFPRRLGFF
>TRBD2|TRBJ2-3|few|TRBV5-1
TGCGCCAGCAGTCGACTAGCGGGGGGACTCACAGATACGCAGTATTTT
CASSRLAGGLTDTQYF
>TRBD1|TRBJ1-1|many|TRBV6-1
TGTGCCAGCAGCAATCAACAGGGGATAGAAGCTTTCTTT
CASSNQQGIEAFF
>-|TRBJ2-1|few|TRBV12-3/TRBV12-4
TGTGCCAGCAGTTCCGGCGCCGATGAGCAGTTCTTC
CASSSGADEQFF
>-|TRBJ2-3|many|TRBV20-1
TGCAGTGTTGGGGGCGAAGCCCATGCGCAGTATTTT
CSVGGEAHAQYF
>-|TRBJ2-7|many|TRBV20-1
TGCAGTGCTACCACATCAAGCGAACGGGGAATCTCCTACGAGCAGTACTTC
CSATTSSERGISYEQYF
>-|TRBJ1-1|-|TRBV2
TGTGCCAGCAGCCACGGCCAGGAGAACACTGAAGCTTTCTTT
CASSHGQENTEAFF
>-|TRBJ2-7|many|TRBV27
TGTGCCAGCAGTTTTTACAGGTTGGGTTCCTACGAGCAGTACTTC
CASSFYRLGSYEQYF
>-|TRBJ2-3|few|TRBV9
TGTGCCAGCAGCGTAGGGGATCGGAACACAGATACGCAGTATTTT
CASSVGDRNTDTQYF
>TRBD1|TRBJ1-6|-|TRBV20-1
TGCAGTGCTAACCTCCAGGGGGCTTATTCACCCCTCCACTTT
CSANLQGAYSPLHF
>-|TRBJ2-3|many|TRBV18
TGTGCCAGCTCACCACCGAGTATAGATACGCAGTATTTT
CASSPPSIDTQYF
>-|TRBJ2-5|-|TRBV24-1
TGTGCCACCAGTGATTTCCCCAACGGACGGGAGACCCAGTACTTC
CATSDFPNGRETQYF
>-|TRBJ2-7|many|TRBV15
TGTGCCACCAGCAGAGATCGTAGTAACTCCTACGAGCAGTACTTC
CATSRDRSNSYEQYF
>-|TRBJ1-4|many|TRBV30
TGTGCCTGGACAAGCGGAACTAATGAAAAACTGTTTTTT
CAWTSGTNEKLFF
>-|TRBJ2-2|few|TRBV10-3
TGTGCCATCAGTGAGTACCCCCAGGGAGGAACCGGGGAGCTGTTTTTT
CAISEYPQGGTGELFF
>TRBD2|TRBJ2-5|many|TRBV7-2
TGTGCCAGCAGCGATAGACTAGCGGGGGGGCCTGAGCAAGAGACCCAGTACTTC
CASSDRLAGGPEQETQYF
>TRBD1|TRBJ2-7|many|TRBV12-3/TRBV12-4
TGTGCCAGCAGTCACGGGGACAGCTCCTACGAGCAGTACTTC
CASSHGDSSYEQYF
>TRBD2|TRBJ2-1|many|TRBV27
TGTGCCAGCAGTTCCCCGGGACTAGCGGGAGGAGAGCAGTTCTTC
CASSSPGLAGGEQFF
>TRBD1|TRBJ2-2|few|TRBV27
TGTGCCAGCAGTTCGGACAGGGTCGATGCCGGGGAGCTGTTTTTT
CASSSDRVDAGELFF
>TRBD2|TRBJ2-1|few|TRBV6-4
TGTGCCAGCAGTGAGGGTAGCGGGAGCGGGAATGAGCAGTTCTTC
CASSEGSGSGNEQFF
>-|TRBJ2-6|few|TRBV15
TGTGCCACCAGCAGAGAAATTGGGGGGTCCTCTGGGGCCAACGTCCTGACTTTC
CATSREIGGSSGANVLTF
>-|TRBJ2-5|many|TRBV7-7
TGTGCTAGCAGCTTTACGGCAGGGCCGTACCAAGAGACCCAGTACTTC
CASSFTAGPYQETQYF
>-|TRBJ2-1|-|TRBV5-1
TGCGCCAGCAGCTCAAAGACCGGAAGCTCCTACAATGAGCAGTTCTTC
CASSSKTGSSYNEQFF
>TRBD1|TRBJ1-1|-|TRBV11-1
TGTGCCAGCAGCAAGGACAGGGGACCTGAAGCTTTCTTT
CASSKDRGPEAFF